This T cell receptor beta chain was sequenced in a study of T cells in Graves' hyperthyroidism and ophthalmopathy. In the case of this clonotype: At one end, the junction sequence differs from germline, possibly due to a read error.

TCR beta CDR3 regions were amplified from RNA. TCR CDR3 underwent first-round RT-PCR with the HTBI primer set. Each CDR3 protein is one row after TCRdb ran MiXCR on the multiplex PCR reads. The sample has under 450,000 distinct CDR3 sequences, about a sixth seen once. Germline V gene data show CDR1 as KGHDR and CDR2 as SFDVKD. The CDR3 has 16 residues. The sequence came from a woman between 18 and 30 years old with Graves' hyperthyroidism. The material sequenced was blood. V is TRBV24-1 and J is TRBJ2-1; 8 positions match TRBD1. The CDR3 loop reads CATSDRSTGDHNEQVF. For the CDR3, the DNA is TGTGCCACCAGTGATCGATCGACAGGGGACCACAATGAGCAGGTCTTC.